This T cell receptor (beta chain) was profiled in a study of blood T cell repertoires in COVID-19. Germline lookup yields CDR1 LGHNA and CDR2 YSLEER. CDR3 length: 14 residues. V was clipped by 1 base and J by 5 bases; unmatched bases: 5. Here immunoSEQ multiplex PCR was the method, and the copy in TCRdb shows in-frame clones only, minus some. Altogether around 280,000 clones are present, approximately 83% being singletons, with the ten largest covering around 2.1%. This TCR derives from a young woman who had recovered from COVID-19. The rearrangement joins TRBV4-3 to TRBJ2-7; 7 nucleotides match TRBD2. The sequenced sample consisted of peripheral blood. CDR3 nucleotide sequence: TGCGCCAGCAGCCAAGGTCCGCTAGCGGACGAGCAGTACTTC. Translated, it gives CASSQGPLADEQYF.